A selection of T cell receptor beta chains follows, all from one sample in a study of cytotoxic CD8 clonotypes in ibrutinib-treated CLL. Method: immunoSEQ multiplex PCR; TCRdb's copy keeps in-frame clones and lacks some. The sample carries some 85,000 clones, roughly three quarters recorded once. The sample here was PBMCs, taken after 24 months of ibrutinib treatment. Receptor source: a human donor with chronic lymphocytic leukemia. CDR3s include the opening cysteine and the closing phenylalanine or tryptophan. A D gene is named only where the DNA matches it firmly. Rows may omit the clone size; those that give it use once, few, many or a size class.

size,D,length,V,J,DNA,CDR3
.,.,13,TRBV7-9,TRBJ2-3,TGTGCCAGCCTGACAGACATCACAGATACGCAGTATTTT,CASLTDITDTQYF
few,.,16,TRBV11-2,TRBJ2-1,TGTGCCAGCGCAGTAGGAACTCAGACAGCTAACAATGAGCAGTTCTTC,CASAVGTQTANNEQFF
.,.,15,TRBV7-9,TRBJ2-7,TGTGCCAGCAGCGGTAGCGGAGAGGGACCCTACGAGCAGTACTTC,CASSGSGEGPYEQYF
.,TRBD1,12,TRBV5-5,TRBJ2-2,TGTGCCAGCAGCATGGACAGGGGGGAGCTGTTTTTT,CASSMDRGELFF
.,TRBD1,12,TRBV29-1,TRBJ2-2,TGCAGCGTCGGGACAGGGAACGGGGAGCTGTTTTTT,CSVGTGNGELFF
few,.,13,TRBV4-1,TRBJ1-5,TGCGCCAGCCGCGGAGAGGGCAATCAGCCCCAGCATTTT,CASRGEGNQPQHF
few,.,15,TRBV9,TRBJ1-4,TGTGCCAGCAGCGTGGGGCCCGCAACTAATGAAAAACTGTTTTTT,CASSVGPATNEKLFF
.,TRBD1,16,TRBV9,TRBJ2-2,TGTGCCAGCAGCGTAGGGTGGGACAGGGTGTCCAGGGAGCTGTTTTTT,CASSVGWDRVSRELFF
.,.,17,TRBV7-3,TRBJ1-1,TGTGCCAGCAGTTCAATCAATGTGGGCAGCCTTAACACTGAAGCTTTCTTT,CASSSINVGSLNTEAFF
once,TRBD1,18,TRBV7-3,TRBJ2-1,TGTGCCAGCAGCTTAACTGCCCCGTGGGGACAGGGGGCTGTGGAGCAGTTCTTC,CASSLTAPWGQGAVEQFF
few,.,13,TRBV6-4,TRBJ1-2,TGTGCCAGCAGTGACAGGCTGTGGGATGGCTACACCTTC,CASSDRLWDGYTF
.,TRBD2,15,TRBV9,TRBJ2-3,TGTGCCAGCAACCGACTAGCGGGAGAGGCAGATACGCAGTATTTT,CASNRLAGEADTQYF
.,.,13,TRBV5-1,TRBJ1-1,TGCGCCAGCAGCTTGGACAGTAACACTGAAGCTTTCTTT,CASSLDSNTEAFF
.,TRBD1,15,TRBV7-3,TRBJ2-2,TGTGCCAGCAGCCCCGCAAGGACAGGGGCCGGGGAGCTGTTTTTT,CASSPARTGAGELFF
.,.,15,TRBV6-1,TRBJ1-5,TGTGCCAGCAGCGTCGGTTGGGGGAACAATCAGCCCCAGCATTTT,CASSVGWGNNQPQHF
.,TRBD2,14,TRBV6-1,TRBJ2-3,TGTGCCAGCACGACTAGCGGGGGCACAGATACGCAGTATTTT,CASTTSGGTDTQYF
once,.,17,TRBV27,TRBJ2-2,TGTGCCAGCAGTTTATCGACGGCCCATTTGAGTGGGGGGGAGCTGTTTTTT,CASSLSTAHLSGGELFF
once,TRBD1,15,TRBV5-1,TRBJ2-5,TGCGCCAGCAGCTTTACGGGACAGGGAGGAGAGACCCAGTACTTC,CASSFTGQGGETQYF
.,.,12,TRBV7-3,TRBJ2-7,TGTGCCAGCAGTGGTCTAGGCTACGAGCAGTACTTC,CASSGLGYEQYF
once,.,13,TRBV11-2,TRBJ1-1,TGTGCCAGCAGCTTAAACCGGAACCCTGAAGCTTTCTTT,CASSLNRNPEAFF
.,.,11,TRBV5-1,TRBJ2-7,TGCGCCAGCAGCTCAAGCTACGAGCAGTACTTC,CASSSSYEQYF
.,.,12,TRBV29-1,TRBJ2-7,TGCAGCGTTGAAAGTGAGGCCGACGAGCAGTACTTC,CSVESEADEQYF
once,.,14,TRBV5-8,TRBJ2-5,TGTGCCAGCAGCTTGGCTGAGGTTAGAGAGACCCAGTACTTC,CASSLAEVRETQYF
.,.,16,TRBV7-2,TRBJ1-5,TGTGCCAGCAGCTTAAGTGGCCCGACCAGAGGTCAGCCCCAGCATTTT,CASSLSGPTRGQPQHF
few,.,15,TRBV27,TRBJ2-7,TGTGCCAGCAGTCCAACGGGACTCGAAGCCTACGAGCAGTACTTC,CASSPTGLEAYEQYF
.,.,18,TRBV28,TRBJ2-5,TGTGCCAGCAGTCCTACCCACACCTACAATGTCTATGGAGAGACCCAGTACTTC,CASSPTHTYNVYGETQYF
.,.,14,TRBV18,TRBJ1-1,TGTGCCAGCTCACCTTCCAGGGGAAACACTGAAGCTTTCTTT,CASSPSRGNTEAFF
few,TRBD2,15,TRBV4-1,TRBJ2-5,TGCGCCAGCACACTCGGGGCTAGCGGTCAAGAGACCCAGTACTTC,CASTLGASGQETQYF
once,.,17,TRBV4-2,TRBJ2-7,TGTGCCAGCAGCCAAGACATGAGGGTCTACGGTGCGAACGAGCAGTACTTC,CASSQDMRVYGANEQYF
once,TRBD2,16,TRBV11-2,TRBJ2-2,TGTGCCAGCAGGACCGGGACTAGCGGGGGAACCGGGGAGCTGTTTTTT,CASRTGTSGGTGELFF
.,.,13,TRBV19,TRBJ2-7,TGTGCCAGTAGTATCCGGGAAGATAGGGAGCAGTACTTC,CASSIREDREQYF
.,.,13,TRBV11-2,TRBJ1-1,TGTGCCAGCAGCTCCGGATGGAACACTGAAGCTTTCTTT,CASSSGWNTEAFF
.,TRBD2,14,TRBV4-2,TRBJ2-7,TGTGCCAGCAGCCCGGGGGGGGGCTCCTACGAGCAGTACTTC,CASSPGGGSYEQYF
many,.,16,TRBV7-3,TRBJ2-1,TGTGCCAGCAGCTTCTCTGCCGGGACCACTTACAATGAGCAGTTCTTC,CASSFSAGTTYNEQFF
.,.,15,TRBV6-1,TRBJ1-4,TGTGCCAGCAGTGAAGGTCTGGGGCGGGTTGAAAAACTGTTTTTT,CASSEGLGRVEKLFF
many,.,14,TRBV9,TRBJ1-4,TGTGCCAGCAGCGTAGGGGTAACTAATGAAAAACTGTTTTTT,CASSVGVTNEKLFF
.,TRBD1,16,TRBV7-6,TRBJ2-3,TGTGCCAGCAGCCGAACAGGGGGCCGCGGCACAGATACGCAGTATTTT,CASSRTGGRGTDTQYF
.,TRBD2,14,TRBV19,TRBJ2-7,TGTGCCAGTAGTATGTGGACTAGCGGGAGAGAGCAGTACTTC,CASSMWTSGREQYF
.,.,13,TRBV5-5,TRBJ1-2,TGTGCCAGCAGCCCCAGGGACGGCTATGGCTACACCTTC,CASSPRDGYGYTF
.,.,14,TRBV5-4,TRBJ1-1,TGTGCCAGCAGCTTTAAGATTCGGACAGCTGAAGCTTTCTTT,CASSFKIRTAEAFF
.,.,15,TRBV5-6,TRBJ1-5,TGTGCCAGCAGCCTGCTTGGAACCCCAAGTCAGCCCCAGCATTTT,CASSLLGTPSQPQHF
few,.,12,TRBV28,TRBJ2-1,TGTGCCAGCGCAGTGATGTACAATGAGCAGTTCTTC,CASAVMYNEQFF
.,TRBD1,16,TRBV4-1,TRBJ2-7,TGCGCCAGCAGCCAAAAAACCGGGACAGGGCTGTACGAGCAGTACTTC,CASSQKTGTGLYEQYF
.,TRBD2,15,TRBV6-5,TRBJ2-7,TGTGCCAGCAGCCCCTATGCGACCAGAGCGGGGGAGCAGTACTTC,CASSPYATRAGEQYF
few,TRBD1,16,TRBV18,TRBJ1-3,TGTGCCAGCTCACGGGTACAGGGGGCAGAAGGAAACACCATATATTTT,CASSRVQGAEGNTIYF
few,.,14,TRBV28,TRBJ2-7,TGTGCCAGCAGTCAAGGAGGGAGAGGGTACGAGCAGTACTTC,CASSQGGRGYEQYF
.,.,14,TRBV7-3,TRBJ1-2,TGTGCCAGTAGGGAAATCAGGGGAAACTATGGCTACACCTTC,CASREIRGNYGYTF
.,TRBD1,15,TRBV7-9,TRBJ1-6,TGTGCCAGCAGCCCGGGACAGGGGACGAATTCACCCCTCCACTTT,CASSPGQGTNSPLHF
.,.,13,TRBV7-9,TRBJ2-6,TGTGCCAGTGTGGCATCTGGGGCCAACGTCCTGACTTTC,CASVASGANVLTF
.,.,16,TRBV28,TRBJ1-5,TGTGCCAGCAGTTTGTCTGGAGGGGTACTGGATCAGCCCCAGCATTTT,CASSLSGGVLDQPQHF